A selection of T cell receptor beta chains follows, all from one sample in a study of post-analysis software for immune sequencing data. A single record per CDR3 protein comes from TCRdb applying MiXCR to the PCR reads. The sample yields under 900,000 distinct CDR3 sequences, roughly 58% seen once. The specimen was blood. These receptors originate from a girl between 10 and 17 years old with multiple sclerosis. CDR3s include the opening cysteine and the closing phenylalanine or tryptophan. Fields, in order: V gene, clone size, D gene, J gene, CDR3 DNA, CDR3 protein. D genes are given only for firm matches. Clone size, where shown, is once, few, many, or a class for clones that have expanded.

>TRBV12-3/TRBV12-4|few|NA|TRBJ1-6
TGTGCCAGCAGTTTAGGCCGAGGGCAGGGCTATAATTCACCCCTCCACTTT
CASSLGRGQGYNSPLHF
>TRBV20-1|few|NA|TRBJ2-7
TGCAGTGCTAGAGATCTGGGGGATAAGGGCAGCTACGAGCAGTACTTC
CSARDLGDKGSYEQYF
>TRBV5-1|NA|NA|TRBJ1-1
TGCGCCAGCAGCTTGGATATGGTGGCAAGCACTGAAGCTTTCTTT
CASSLDMVASTEAFF
>TRBV7-9|NA|NA|TRBJ2-3
TGTGCCAGCCGGCAGGGGGGTCGATCCGAGAGCACAGATACGCAGTATTTT
CASRQGGRSESTDTQYF
>TRBV7-2|NA|NA|TRBJ2-7
TGTGCCAGCAGCTCAAGGGGACTCGATACCTACGAGCAGTACTTC
CASSSRGLDTYEQYF
>TRBV6-1|few|NA|TRBJ1-2
TGTGCCAGCAGTGAAATTTGGGTGACGGATGGCTACACCTTC
CASSEIWVTDGYTF
>TRBV12-3/TRBV12-4|NA|TRBD1|TRBJ1-5
TGTGCCAGCAGTTTAGCCCGGGACAGGGCGAGGGAGCCCCAGCATTTT
CASSLARDRAREPQHF
>TRBV20-1|NA|NA|TRBJ2-6
TGCAGTGCTTTTTTCATGGGATCTGGGGCCAACGTCCTGACTTTC
CSAFFMGSGANVLTF
>TRBV10-3|once|TRBD1|TRBJ2-3
TGTGCCATCAGTGAGGGGACAGGCACAGATACGCAGTATTTT
CAISEGTGTDTQYF
>TRBV12-3/TRBV12-4|NA|NA|TRBJ1-2
TGTGCCAGCAGCAGCCGGGGCTTCTATGGCTACACCTTC
CASSSRGFYGYTF
>TRBV12-3/TRBV12-4|NA|TRBD2|TRBJ2-4
TGTGCCAGCAATTTAGCGGGAGGGCCTCCGGGGGCCATTCAGTACTTC
CASNLAGGPPGAIQYF
>TRBV4-1|NA|NA|TRBJ2-5
TGCGCCAGCAGCCAAGATGTCCCTGAGGGGCCGGAGACCCAGTACTTC
CASSQDVPEGPETQYF
>TRBV13|NA|NA|TRBJ1-2
TGTGCCAGCATTAGTCAGGCCTCCAGGGTAAATGGCTACACCTTC
CASISQASRVNGYTF
>TRBV6-1|NA|TRBD1|TRBJ2-6
TGTGCCAGCAGCCTGCAAGGACAGGGCTTGGCTGGGGCCAACGTCCGGACTTTC
CASSLQGQGLAGANVRTF
>TRBV2|NA|TRBD2|TRBJ2-6
TGTGCCACTAGGCGGGGGGCGGTCTCCGGGGCCAACGTCCTGACTTTC
CATRRGAVSGANVLTF
>TRBV6-6|NA|TRBD1|TRBJ2-7
TGTGCCAGCAGTTACACGGTCTGGGGACAGGGCTACAATGAGCAGTACTTC
CASSYTVWGQGYNEQYF
>TRBV5-1|once|NA|TRBJ2-1
TGCGCCAGCGCCTACGGAGGGGAAAATGAGCAGTTCTTC
CASAYGGENEQFF
>TRBV6-6|few|TRBD1|TRBJ1-2
TGTGCCAGCATTCGACAGGGGGGAAACTATGGCTACACCTTC
CASIRQGGNYGYTF
>TRBV15|NA|TRBD1|TRBJ1-1
TGTGCCACCAGCACAGGGGGATCTGAAGCTTTCTTT
CATSTGGSEAFF
>TRBV4-1|many|TRBD1|TRBJ1-2
TGCGCCAGCAGCTCACAGGGGAGCTATGGCTACACCTTC
CASSSQGSYGYTF
>TRBV12-3/TRBV12-4|NA|NA|TRBJ1-1
TGTGCCAGCAGTAGCGCTGGGGGCGGGATCGTTGCTTTTTTT
CASSSAGGGIVAFF
>TRBV12-5|NA|NA|TRBJ1-2
TGTGCTAGTGGTTCCCTATATGGACCGCACTATGGCTACACCTTC
CASGSLYGPHYGYTF
>TRBV5-1|few|NA|TRBJ2-5
TGCGCCAGCAGCGTCGAAGCCACCCGGGCCCAGTACTTC
CASSVEATRAQYF
>TRBV12-3/TRBV12-4|NA|NA|TRBJ2-1
TGTGCCAGCAGTCCTCTTGGCGGGCCGAGCTCCTACAATGAGCAGTTCTTC
CASSPLGGPSSYNEQFF
>TRBV5-1|few|TRBD2|TRBJ2-7
TGCGCCAGCAGCTTGACTTTTGCGGGAGCGGCATACGAGCAGTACTTC
CASSLTFAGAAYEQYF
>TRBV6-5|few|TRBD1|TRBJ2-7
TGTGCCAGCAGTGCCGGGACAGGGGGCTCCTACGAGCAGTACTTC
CASSAGTGGSYEQYF
>TRBV12-3/TRBV12-4|few|NA|TRBJ1-2
TGTGCCAGCAGTTGGAGGGGCTATGGCTACACCTTC
CASSWRGYGYTF
>TRBV20-1|NA|NA|TRBJ2-5
TGCAGTGCAGAACTAGTTAGGGAGACCCAGTACTTC
CSAELVRETQYF
>TRBV3-1|few|NA|TRBJ2-1
TGTGCCAGCAGCCAATCGGGGCCAGCAAAGTTCTTC
CASSQSGPAKFF
>TRBV5-1|NA|TRBD2|TRBJ2-1
TGCGCCAGCAGCGGGGTGGGGACTAGCGGGGGCCGCTCCTACAATGAGCAGTTCTTC
CASSGVGTSGGRSYNEQFF
>TRBV25-1|NA|NA|TRBJ2-3
TGTGCCAGCGGAGGGGCAGGCACAGATACGCAGTATTTT
CASGGAGTDTQYF
>TRBV7-9|few|TRBD1|TRBJ1-6
TGTGCCAGCAGCCTAGGGGGACAGTCGCCCCTCCACTTT
CASSLGGQSPLHF
>TRBV27|NA|TRBD2|TRBJ2-7
TGTGCCAGCAGTTTAGCTAGCGGGTTCTCCTACGAGCAGTACTTC
CASSLASGFSYEQYF
>TRBV6-2/TRBV6-3|NA|NA|TRBJ2-7
TGTGCCAGCACGATGGGGGGTGGCAGGGACTCCTACGAGCAGTACTTC
CASTMGGGRDSYEQYF
>TRBV12-3/TRBV12-4|few|NA|TRBJ2-1
TGTGCCAGCAGTTGGCAAAATGAGCAGTTCTTC
CASSWQNEQFF
>TRBV7-9|NA|NA|TRBJ1-2
TGTGCCAGCAGCTTACTTCAGCGATATAGGGGCTATGGCTACACCTTC
CASSLLQRYRGYGYTF
>TRBV10-3|NA|NA|TRBJ2-7
TGTGCCATCAGTCAGGACGCCGCCTACGAGCAGTACTTC
CAISQDAAYEQYF
>TRBV29-1|few|TRBD1|TRBJ1-1
TGCAGCGGTCAACAGGGGTCGAACACTGAAGCTTTCTTT
CSGQQGSNTEAFF
>TRBV5-1|NA|NA|TRBJ1-1
TGCGCCAGCAGTCCCGGACTGACGAACACTGAAGCTTTCTTT
CASSPGLTNTEAFF
>TRBV20-1|NA|NA|TRBJ1-4
TGCAGTGCTTTCCTCGGGACGAGAAATGAAAAACTGTTTTTT
CSAFLGTRNEKLFF
>TRBV3-1|NA|NA|TRBJ2-2
TGTGCCAGCAGCCAAGCGCAGGGTTGGCACACCGGGGAGCTGTTTTTT
CASSQAQGWHTGELFF
>TRBV2|NA|TRBD2|TRBJ2-7
TGTGCCAGCAGTCGAACTAGCGGGAGGGCCCTTTCCTACGAGCAGTACTTC
CASSRTSGRALSYEQYF
>TRBV5-1|NA|TRBD1|TRBJ1-2
TGCGCCAGCAGCTCGGGACAGCCAGTCCGTAACTATGGCTACACCTTC
CASSSGQPVRNYGYTF
>TRBV5-1|few|NA|TRBJ2-1
TGCGCCAGCAGCTTGGGCGGCTCCTCCGCCTCCGATGAGCAGTTCTTC
CASSLGGSSASDEQFF
>TRBV5-1|few|NA|TRBJ2-7
TGCGCCAGCAGCTTGACCCCCTCTCCGACCTACGAGCAGTACTTC
CASSLTPSPTYEQYF
>TRBV10-3|NA|NA|TRBJ2-1
TGTGCCATCAACCAGGGAGGAGGTGAGCAGTTCTTC
CAINQGGGEQFF
>TRBV30|NA|NA|TRBJ2-5
TGTGCCTGGAGTGTCGGGGGTGTTCAAGAGACCCAGTACTTC
CAWSVGGVQETQYF
>TRBV29-1|NA|TRBD1|TRBJ2-7
TGCAGCGCCCGGGACAGGGGAGACGAGCAGTACTTC
CSARDRGDEQYF
>TRBV6-5|few|NA|TRBJ2-7
TGTGCCAGCAGTTACGGGCAGGGGTTCGAGCAGTACTTC
CASSYGQGFEQYF
>TRBV19|NA|NA|TRBJ2-3
TGTGCCAGTAGTATGGTGGATACGCAGTATTTT
CASSMVDTQYF
>TRBV15|NA|NA|TRBJ1-1
TGTGCCACCAGCAGAGATCGGGGGACTGAAGCTTTCTTT
CATSRDRGTEAFF
>TRBV5-1|NA|NA|TRBJ2-1
TGCGCCAGCAGCTTGTTCGGGGAGAGCTCCTACAATGAGCAGTTCTTC
CASSLFGESSYNEQFF